This is a list of T cell receptor beta chains from one sample in a study of blood T cell repertoires in COVID-19. Produced via immunoSEQ multiplex PCR; TCRdb's table is partial and in-frame only. The sample has 150,000 to 200,000 clones, roughly 90% seen once; the top ten hold roughly a sixth. The specimen sequenced was peripheral blood. These receptors came from a man aged 55 to 70 with active or convalescent COVID-19. Both conserved end residues are part of each CDR3. Fields, in order: J gene, V gene, clone size, CDR3 protein. Clone size is given for some rows only: seen once, a few or many times, or a class if the clone is expanded.

J: TRBJ2-3
V: TRBV9
size: -
CDR3: CASSSTAGVTDTQYF

J: TRBJ2-5
V: TRBV18
size: -
CDR3: CASSTYTGVQETQYF

J: TRBJ2-1
V: TRBV7-9
size: -
CDR3: CASSSPDRSAPYNEQFF

J: TRBJ2-7
V: TRBV5-1
size: -
CDR3: CASSLQTGTNEQYF

J: TRBJ2-2
V: TRBV10-3
size: -
CDR3: CAISGRQGGVDTGELFF

J: TRBJ1-2
V: TRBV6-5
size: -
CDR3: CASSYAAARDYGYTF

J: TRBJ1-1
V: TRBV3-1/TRBV3-2
size: -
CDR3: CASSQAWRGNTEAFF

J: TRBJ1-1
V: TRBV4-2
size: -
CDR3: CASSQGTGGGWNTEAFF

J: TRBJ1-5
V: TRBV19
size: few
CDR3: CASNPDRGGNQPQHF

J: TRBJ2-4
V: TRBV19
size: -
CDR3: CASSDWWRAKNIQYF

J: TRBJ2-3
V: TRBV18
size: -
CDR3: CASSPRLADLTDTQYF

J: TRBJ1-1
V: TRBV27
size: -
CDR3: CASSTRIDRLTGTEAFF

J: TRBJ2-1
V: TRBV10-2
size: -
CDR3: CASSVETGWTNEQFF

J: TRBJ2-7
V: TRBV5-6
size: -
CDR3: CASSLVARGVDYEQYF

J: TRBJ2-2
V: TRBV10-3
size: -
CDR3: CASAGGRGTGELFF

J: TRBJ2-4
V: TRBV5-1
size: -
CDR3: CASSLEGQGSIQYF

J: TRBJ2-5
V: TRBV5-1
size: few
CDR3: CASSLQGGKAETQYF

J: TRBJ2-7
V: TRBV3-1/TRBV3-2
size: -
CDR3: CASSQVVAGGHEQYF

J: TRBJ2-3
V: TRBV30
size: -
CDR3: CAWSGNRRPRDTQYF

J: TRBJ1-1
V: TRBV18
size: -
CDR3: CASSLQDGNTEAFF

J: TRBJ2-1
V: TRBV5-1
size: once
CDR3: CASSPTGSYNEQFF

J: TRBJ1-2
V: TRBV6-5
size: -
CDR3: CASSYGQGRLWGYTF

J: TRBJ2-7
V: TRBV27
size: -
CDR3: CASSRTRLPGLAGVEQYF

J: TRBJ2-2
V: TRBV9
size: -
CDR3: CASSVGLTGGSTGELFF

J: TRBJ1-1
V: TRBV7-9
size: -
CDR3: CASSLRWTEQAFF

J: TRBJ1-1
V: TRBV6-5
size: -
CDR3: CASSLFSTRKAFF

J: TRBJ1-5
V: TRBV19
size: -
CDR3: CASTWDTYGNQPQHF

J: TRBJ1-2
V: TRBV9
size: -
CDR3: CASSVTGSHGYTF

J: TRBJ1-3
V: TRBV19
size: few
CDR3: CASFGSPGQENAGNTIYF

J: TRBJ1-2
V: TRBV12-3/TRBV12-4
size: -
CDR3: CASSLGDIYGYTF

J: TRBJ2-7
V: TRBV28
size: few
CDR3: CASSGGQVGIYEQYF

J: TRBJ1-2
V: TRBV6-5
size: -
CDR3: CASVITGLFGYTF

J: TRBJ1-4
V: TRBV19
size: -
CDR3: CASTKDRASGANEKLFF

J: TRBJ2-7
V: TRBV27
size: -
CDR3: CASSATGTGHYEQYF

J: TRBJ1-1
V: TRBV27
size: -
CDR3: CASSFFRGTRAFF

J: TRBJ2-1
V: TRBV29-1
size: -
CDR3: CSADRLAGLNEQFF

J: TRBJ1-2
V: TRBV5-1
size: -
CDR3: CASSLDRGSGGYTF

J: TRBJ1-2
V: TRBV19
size: -
CDR3: CASSMLTLTNYGYTF

J: TRBJ2-3
V: TRBV7-9
size: -
CDR3: CASSFRLAGHTDTQYF

J: TRBJ2-3
V: TRBV3-1/TRBV3-2
size: -
CDR3: CASSLGGAGVSDTQYF

J: TRBJ1-1
V: TRBV28
size: -
CDR3: CASSPPDRGPVTEAFF

J: TRBJ1-3
V: TRBV5-8
size: -
CDR3: CASSLEGASGNTIYF

J: TRBJ2-5
V: TRBV2
size: -
CDR3: CASPGFGDQETQYF

J: TRBJ2-2
V: TRBV7-2
size: -
CDR3: CASSFYLGGLVNTGELFF

J: TRBJ1-2
V: TRBV12-3/TRBV12-4
size: -
CDR3: CASSGTGDGYTF